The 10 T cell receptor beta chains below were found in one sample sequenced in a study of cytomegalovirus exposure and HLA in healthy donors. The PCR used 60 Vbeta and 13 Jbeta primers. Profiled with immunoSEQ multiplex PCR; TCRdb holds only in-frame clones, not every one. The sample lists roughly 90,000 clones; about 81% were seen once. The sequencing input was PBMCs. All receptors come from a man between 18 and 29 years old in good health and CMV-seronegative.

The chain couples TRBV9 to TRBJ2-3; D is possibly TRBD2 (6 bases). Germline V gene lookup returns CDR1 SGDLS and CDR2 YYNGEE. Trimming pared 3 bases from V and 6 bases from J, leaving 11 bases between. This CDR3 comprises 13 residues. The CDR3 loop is CASSGGGRDTQYF. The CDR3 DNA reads TGTGCCAGCAGCGGCGGAGGGAGGGATACGCAGTATTTT. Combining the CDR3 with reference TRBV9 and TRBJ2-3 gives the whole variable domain DSGVTQTPKHLITATGQRVTLRCSPRSGDLSVYWYQQSLDQGLQFLIQYYNGEERAKGNILERFSAQQFPDLHSELNLSSLELGDSALYFCASSGGGRDTQYFGPGTRLTVL.

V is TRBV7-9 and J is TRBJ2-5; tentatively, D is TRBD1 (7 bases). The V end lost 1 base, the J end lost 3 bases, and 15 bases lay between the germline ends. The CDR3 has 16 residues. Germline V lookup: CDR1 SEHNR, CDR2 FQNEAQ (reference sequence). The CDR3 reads CASSLVAGTDKETQYF. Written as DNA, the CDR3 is TGTGCCAGCAGCTTAGTTGCGGGGACAGACAAAGAGACCCAGTACTTC.

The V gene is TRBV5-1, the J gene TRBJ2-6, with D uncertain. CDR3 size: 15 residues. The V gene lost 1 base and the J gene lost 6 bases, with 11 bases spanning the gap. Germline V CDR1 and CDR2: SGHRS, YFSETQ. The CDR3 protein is CASSLLSRSANVLTF. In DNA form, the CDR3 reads TGCGCCAGCAGCTTGTTGTCGCGCTCGGCCAACGTCCTGACTTTC. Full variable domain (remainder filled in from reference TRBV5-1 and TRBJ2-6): KAGVTQTPRYLIKTRGQQVTLSCSPISGHRSVSWYQQTPGQGLQFLFEYFSETQRNKGNFPGRFSGRQFSNSRSEMNVSTLELGDSALYLCASSLLSRSANVLTFGAGSRLTVL.

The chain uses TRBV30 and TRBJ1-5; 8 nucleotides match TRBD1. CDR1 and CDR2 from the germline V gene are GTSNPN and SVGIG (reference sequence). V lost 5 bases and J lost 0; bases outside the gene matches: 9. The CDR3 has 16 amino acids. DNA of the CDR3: TGTGCCTGGTCCCCAGGGGGCGATTTTAGCAATCAGCCCCAGCATTTT. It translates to CAWSPGGDFSNQPQHF.

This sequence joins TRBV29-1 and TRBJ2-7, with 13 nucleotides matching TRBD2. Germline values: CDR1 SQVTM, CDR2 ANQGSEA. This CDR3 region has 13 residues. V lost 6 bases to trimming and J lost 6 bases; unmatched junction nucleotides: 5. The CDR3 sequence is CSVSGLAGFEQYF. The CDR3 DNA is TGCAGCGTCTCGGGACTAGCGGGATTCGAGCAGTACTTC.

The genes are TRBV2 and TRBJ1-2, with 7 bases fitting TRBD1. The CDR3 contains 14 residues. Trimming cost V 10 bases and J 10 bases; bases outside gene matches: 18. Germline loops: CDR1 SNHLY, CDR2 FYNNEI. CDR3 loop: CATEPPTGNNDYTF. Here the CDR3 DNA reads TGTGCCACCGAGCCTCCGACAGGGAATAACGACTACACCTTC.

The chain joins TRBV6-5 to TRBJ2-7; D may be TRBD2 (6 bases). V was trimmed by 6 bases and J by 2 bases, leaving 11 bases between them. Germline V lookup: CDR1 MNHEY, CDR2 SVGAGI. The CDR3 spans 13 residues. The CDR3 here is CASREGSPYEQYF. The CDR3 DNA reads TGTGCCAGCAGGGAGGGCAGCCCCTACGAGCAGTACTTC.

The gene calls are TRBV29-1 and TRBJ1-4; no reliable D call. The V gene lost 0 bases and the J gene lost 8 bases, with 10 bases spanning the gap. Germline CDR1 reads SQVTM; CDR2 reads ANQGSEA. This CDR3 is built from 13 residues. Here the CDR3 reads CSVEDQSPEKLFF. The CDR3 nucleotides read TGCAGCGTTGAAGATCAGTCGCCGGAAAAACTGTTTTTT.

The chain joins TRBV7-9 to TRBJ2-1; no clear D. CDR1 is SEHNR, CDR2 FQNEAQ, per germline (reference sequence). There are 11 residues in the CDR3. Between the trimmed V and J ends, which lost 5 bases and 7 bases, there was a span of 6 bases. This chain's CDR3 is CASSPQNEQFF. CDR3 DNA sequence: TGTGCCAGCAGCCCCCAAAATGAGCAGTTCTTC.

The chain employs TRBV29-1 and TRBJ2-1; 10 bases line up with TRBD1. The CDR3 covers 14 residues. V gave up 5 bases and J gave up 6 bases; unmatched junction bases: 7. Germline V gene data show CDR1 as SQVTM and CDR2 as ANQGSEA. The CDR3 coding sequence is TGCAGCGTTAAGCCGCGACAGGGGGCCAATGAGCAGTTCTTC. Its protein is CSVKPRQGANEQFF.